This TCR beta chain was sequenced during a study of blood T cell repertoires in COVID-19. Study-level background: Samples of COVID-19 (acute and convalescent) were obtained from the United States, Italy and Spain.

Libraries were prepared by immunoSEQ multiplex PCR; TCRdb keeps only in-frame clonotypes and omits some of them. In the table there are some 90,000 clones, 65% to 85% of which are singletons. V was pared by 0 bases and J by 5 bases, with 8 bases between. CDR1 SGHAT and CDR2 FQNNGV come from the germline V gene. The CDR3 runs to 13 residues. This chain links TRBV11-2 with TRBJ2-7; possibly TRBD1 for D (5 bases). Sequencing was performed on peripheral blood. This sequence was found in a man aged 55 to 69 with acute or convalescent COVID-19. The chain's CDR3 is CASSLDSRDEQYF. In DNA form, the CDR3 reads TGTGCCAGCAGCTTAGATAGCAGGGACGAGCAGTACTTC.